Following are 31 T cell receptor beta chains from one sample sequenced in a study of CD8+ T cells in alopecia areata. Treatment denoted: oral pan-JAK inhibitor, 5-10 mg twice daily. Following RNA extraction, reverse transcription yielded cDNA that acted as the sequencing template. Repertoires were generated with immunoSEQ multiplex PCR, while TCRdb's copy carries only in-frame clones and drops some. Here the sample spans 200,000 or so clones, 58% being singletons. Source: CD4+ T cells sorted from blood, taken at week 24, from a patient treated with tofacitinib. These TCRs come from a human donor with alopecia areata.

The CDR3 here is CATANVGGRGANVLTF. In DNA, the CDR3 is TGTGCCACCGCGAATGTTGGGGGGCGTGGGGCCAACGTCCTGACTTTC. The chain couples TRBV10-3 to TRBJ2-6, with D possibly called TRBD1 or TRBD2 (6 bases each). Germline assignment: CDR1 ENHRY and CDR2 SYGVKD. Trimming pared 10 bases from V and 3 bases from J, leaving 19 bases between. CDR3 size: 16 residues.

V gene TRBV7-2 combines with J gene TRBJ2-5; 8 nucleotides align to TRBD2. The CDR3 is made up of 14 amino acids. Germline assignment: CDR1 SGHTA and CDR2 FQGNSA. V dropped 5 bases and J dropped 4; count of bases not matched to a gene: 6. CDR3 coding DNA: TGTGCCAGCAGCCGCGGGGCGGGAGGAGAGACCCAGTACTTC. Translated, it gives CASSRGAGGETQYF. The variable domain in full, completed from reference TRBV7-2 and TRBJ2-5, reads GAGVSQSPSNKVTEKGKDVELRCDPISGHTALYWYRQSLGQGLEFLIYFQGNSAPDKSGLPSDRFSAERTGGSVSTLTIQRTQQEDSAVYLCASSRGAGGETQYFGPGTRLLVL.

This rearrangement joins TRBV28 to TRBJ2-7, with D possibly being TRBD1 (6 bases). Germline V gene lookup returns CDR1 MDHEN and CDR2 SYDVKM. This CDR3 spans 14 amino acids. The germline V and J ends were trimmed by 8 bases and 2 bases, with 16 bases remaining between them. The CDR3, as DNA: TGTGCCAGCGACCGGCCAGGGGCTCCCTACGAGCAGTACTTC. Translation: CASDRPGAPYEQYF. The full variable domain, in which reference TRBV28 and TRBJ2-7 provide the parts outside the CDR3, is DVKVTQSSRYLVKRTGEKVFLECVQDMDHENMFWYRQDPGLGLRLIYFSYDVKMKEKGDIPEGYSVSREKKERFSLILESASTNQTSMYLCASDRPGAPYEQYFGPGTRLTVT.

This clone was recorded once. In DNA, the CDR3 is TGTGCCAGCAGACAAAGTGGGGCTGAGACCCAGTACTTC. It specifies CASRQSGAETQYF. V gene TRBV27 combines with J gene TRBJ2-5, with TRBD1 as a possible D gene (5 bases). V lost 6 bases and J lost 5, with 13 bases in between. Germline V gives CDR1 MNHEY, CDR2 SMNVEV (reference sequence). The CDR3 runs to 13 residues.

This rearrangement joins TRBV5-1 to TRBJ2-3; 9 nucleotides align to TRBD2. V shed 3 bases and J 1 base; nucleotides not matched to a gene: 6. CDR3 length equals 16 residues. The V gene's germline CDR1 is SGHRS and CDR2 YFSETQ. CDR3 amino acids: CASSSARTSGTDTQYF. The CDR3 DNA is TGCGCCAGCAGCTCGGCCAGGACTAGCGGCACAGATACGCAGTATTTT.

The chain couples TRBV5-4 to TRBJ2-3; D might be TRBD2 (6 bases). The CDR3 extends over 14 amino acids. Germline CDR1 SGHNT, CDR2 YYREEE (reference sequence). V gave up 3 bases and J gave up 0 bases, with 8 bases separating them. The CDR3 loop is CASSYGTSTDTQYF. DNA for the CDR3: TGTGCCAGCAGCTATGGGACTAGCACAGATACGCAGTATTTT.

The sample holds a few counts of this clone. The chain uses TRBV29-1 and TRBJ2-5; D gene unclear. Germline lookup yields CDR1 SQVTM and CDR2 ANQGSEA. Trimming took 5 bases from V and 9 from J, leaving 16 bases between them. The CDR3 sequence is 12 residues long. The CDR3 region is CSVTRDRAAQYF. The CDR3 DNA follows: TGCAGCGTTACCCGTGACCGGGCGGCCCAGTACTTC. Together with reference TRBV29-1 and TRBJ2-5, the CDR3 gives the full variable domain: SAVISQKPSRDICQRGTSLTIQCQVDSQVTMMFWYRQQPGQSLTLIATANQGSEATYESGFVIDKFPISRPNLTFSTLTVSNMSPEDSSIYLCSVTRDRAAQYFGPGTRLLVL.

The chain joins TRBV30 to TRBJ2-2, with 8 bases aligning to TRBD2. Germline V lookup: CDR1 GTSNPN, CDR2 SVGIG (reference sequence). This CDR3 is built from 15 residues. The trim removed 0 bases at V and 7 bases at J, leaving 7 bases unmatched. In DNA, the CDR3 is TGTGCCTGGAGTGTGGTCGGGAGGGCCCTCGGGGAGCTGTTTTTT. As protein: CAWSVVGRALGELFF.

A few counts support this clone. The rearrangement joins TRBV13 to TRBJ2-3; 8 nucleotides align to TRBD2. Germline CDR1 is PRHDT and CDR2 is FYEKMQ (reference sequence). V trimming: 1 base; J trimming: 6 bases; junction bases outside the gene matches: 3. The CDR3 extends over 14 amino acids. Written as DNA, the CDR3 is TGTGCCAGCAGCTTAGCCGGGGGGGCTGATACGCAGTATTTT. It codes for CASSLAGGADTQYF.

The chain recombines TRBV15 with TRBJ1-1; no firm D call. The CDR3 sequence is 13 residues long. Trimming removed 5 bases at V and 1 base at J, with 8 bases between. Germline CDR1 LNHNV, CDR2 YYDKDF (reference sequence). In nucleotides, the CDR3 is TGTGCCACCAGCGCAATCTCGAACACTGAAGCTTTCTTT. Translating it yields CATSAISNTEAFF.

The V gene is TRBV2, the J gene TRBJ2-5; D may match TRBD1 or TRBD2 (6 bases each). Germline CDR1 reads SNHLY; CDR2 reads FYNNEI. The CDR3 consists of 12 residues. The V gene lost 6 bases and the J gene lost 9 bases, with 14 bases spanning the gap. CDR3 in amino acids: CASREGGDPQYF. The CDR3 bases are TGTGCCAGCAGGGAGGGGGGAGATCCCCAGTACTTC.

This clone was picked up a small number of times. The V and J genes are TRBV28 and TRBJ2-5; 9 nucleotides align to TRBD2. The CDR3 has 17 amino acids. Germline V gene sequence: CDR1 MDHEN, CDR2 SYDVKM. After removal of 7 bases from V and 1 base from J, the junction contained 13 bases not matched to a gene. CDR3 in amino acids: CASTDTSGHTFQETQYF. The DNA for the CDR3 is TGTGCCAGCACCGATACTAGCGGGCATACATTCCAAGAGACCCAGTACTTC.

The rearrangement joins TRBV25-1 to TRBJ2-3; D not resolved. V was trimmed by 5 bases and J by 1 base, leaving 10 bases between them. Germline CDR1 reads MGHDK; CDR2 reads SYGVNS. There are 14 residues in the CDR3. The chain's CDR3 is CASSSSGGTDTQYF. The CDR3 region has the DNA TGTGCCAGCAGTTCGTCAGGAGGCACAGATACGCAGTATTTT. Variable domain in full (rest from reference TRBV25-1 and TRBJ2-3): EADIYQTPRYLVIGTGKKITLECSQTMGHDKMYWYQQDPGMELHLIHYSYGVNSTEKGDLSSESTVSRIRTEHFPLTLESARPSHTSQYLCASSSSGGTDTQYFGPGTRLTVL.

This clone has a handful of counts. V usage is TRBV2 and J usage is TRBJ2-6, with 11 positions matching TRBD1. Looked up from germline, CDR1 is SNHLY and CDR2 is FYNNEI. The CDR3 covers 17 residues. The ends lost 1 base at V and 3 bases at J; junction bases unmatched: 2. The CDR3 coding sequence is TGTGCCAGCAGTGAAGGGACAGGGGGCGTTGGGGCCAACGTCCTGACTTTC. Residues: CASSEGTGGVGANVLTF. The full variable domain, in which reference TRBV2 and TRBJ2-6 provide the parts outside the CDR3, is EPEVTQTPSHQVTQMGQEVILRCVPISNHLYFYWYRQILGQKVEFLVSFYNNEISEKSEIFDDQFSVERPDGSNFTLKIRSTKLEDSAMYFCASSEGTGGVGANVLTFGAGSRLTVL.

Ten or more counts support this clone. The rearrangement links TRBV10-3 to TRBJ1-2, with 9 bases lining up with TRBD1. The ends lost 3 bases at V and 7 bases at J; junction bases unmatched: 6. This CDR3 spans 14 amino acids. The germline CDR1 and CDR2 sequences are ENHRY and SYGVKD. This chain's CDR3 is CAISEGTGMSGYTF. Here the CDR3 DNA reads TGTGCCATCAGTGAAGGGACAGGGATGAGTGGCTACACCTTC.

A few counts support this clone. The V call is TRBV6-5, the J call TRBJ2-7, with a tentative D call TRBD1 (5 bases). The CDR3 has 13 amino acids. The germline CDR1 and CDR2 sequences are MNHEY and SVGAGI. V was trimmed by 2 bases and J by 3 bases, leaving 8 bases between them. CDR3 DNA: TGTGCCAGCAGTTACAGGGGCGACTACGAGCAGTACTTC. Its protein is CASSYRGDYEQYF.

The rearrangement uses TRBV15 and TRBJ2-1; 8 nucleotides align to TRBD1. CDR3 size: 14 residues. Per germline, CDR1 LNHNV and CDR2 YYDKDF (reference sequence). After removal of 1 base from V and 13 bases from J, the junction contained 9 bases not matched to a gene. CDR3 DNA: TGTGCCACCAGCAGAGGCGACAGGGGTAGAGGTCAGTTCTTC. It codes for CATSRGDRGRGQFF.

This chain connects TRBV5-6 to TRBJ2-3, with D unclear. This CDR3 contains 15 residues. Trimming took 2 bases from V and 2 from J, leaving 12 bases between them. Germline V gene lookup returns CDR1 SGHDT and CDR2 YYEEEE. CDR3 sequence reads: CASSLPERPTDTQYF. The CDR3, as DNA: TGTGCCAGCAGCTTACCCGAACGGCCCACAGATACGCAGTATTTT.

The V and J genes are TRBV2 and TRBJ1-2; 7 bases fit TRBD1. With V trimmed by 6 bases and J by 6 bases, 4 bases remained unmatched. The CDR3 has 12 amino acids. Germline V lookup: CDR1 SNHLY, CDR2 FYNNEI. This CDR3 is CASSPQGHGYTF. In DNA, the CDR3 is TGTGCCAGCAGCCCACAGGGGCATGGCTACACCTTC.

There are a few counts of this clone. The chain has TRBV4-1 and TRBJ1-2, with D unresolved. In germline, CDR1 is MGHRA, CDR2 YSYEKL. The CDR3 is made up of 16 amino acids. V gave up 0 bases and J gave up 5 bases, with 16 bases separating them. The CDR3 region is CASSQDQARLRYGYTF. The DNA for the CDR3 is TGCGCCAGCAGCCAAGATCAGGCTCGGCTGAGGTATGGCTACACCTTC.

The chain couples TRBV30 to TRBJ2-1; 10 positions agree with TRBD2. Unmatched junction bases numbered 8, after V lost 5 bases and J lost 4 bases. Per germline, CDR1 GTSNPN and CDR2 SVGIG (reference sequence). The CDR3 consists of 15 residues. CDR3 protein: CAWALGLASYNEQFF. The CDR3 bases are TGTGCCTGGGCTCTGGGACTAGCGTCTTACAATGAGCAGTTCTTC.

This clone was seen once. V and J are TRBV14 and TRBJ1-2; D is undetermined. The CDR3 consists of 13 residues. Trimming cost V 3 bases and J 5 bases, with 10 bases left between them. Germline values: CDR1 SGHDN, CDR2 FVKESK. The CDR3 DNA is TGTGCCAGCAGCCACGAGGGTCTATATGGCTACACCTTC. It specifies CASSHEGLYGYTF.

The V and J genes are TRBV28 and TRBJ1-5, with TRBD1 identical over 11 bases. This CDR3 has 16 residues. The J segment lost 2 bases and the V segment lost 6 bases, leaving 6 bases of the junction unmatched. Germline V gives CDR1 MDHEN, CDR2 SYDVKM. The CDR3 nucleotides read TGTGCCAGCAGACCTGCGGGACAGGGGGGCAATCAGCCCCAGCATTTT. Its translation is CASRPAGQGGNQPQHF.

The V and J genes are TRBV7-2 and TRBJ1-5; the D is unclear. This CDR3 spans 15 amino acids. V was shortened by 4 bases and J by 0 bases, with 10 bases between the two germline ends. Germline V CDR1 and CDR2: SGHTA, FQGNSA. The CDR3 nucleotides are TGTGCCAGCAGCTGGGAACCAGCTAGCAATCAGCCCCAGCATTTT. Amino acids: CASSWEPASNQPQHF. Full variable domain (remainder filled in from reference TRBV7-2 and TRBJ1-5): GAGVSQSPSNKVTEKGKDVELRCDPISGHTALYWYRQSLGQGLEFLIYFQGNSAPDKSGLPSDRFSAERTGGSVSTLTIQRTQQEDSAVYLCASSWEPASNQPQHFGDGTRLSIL.

The chain carries TRBV7-9 and TRBJ2-7; possibly TRBD2 for D (8 bases). CDR1 and CDR2 from the germline V gene are SEHNR and FQNEAQ (reference sequence). Trimming removed 1 base from V and 6 bases from J, with 16 bases in between. The CDR3 runs 15 residues. This CDR3 reads CASSLGQGLVSEQYF. CDR3 sequence (DNA): TGTGCCAGCAGCTTAGGACAGGGACTAGTCAGCGAGCAGTACTTC.

The V call is TRBV7-7, the J call TRBJ2-5, with 8 bases aligning to TRBD2. The CDR3 contains 15 residues. With 1 base clipped from V and 1 base from J, the junction kept 2 bases outside the gene matches. Germline assignment: CDR1 SSHAT and CDR2 FNYEAQ (reference sequence). CDR3 protein: CASSLGGGIQETQYF. As DNA, the CDR3 is TGTGCCAGCAGCTTAGGCGGGGGGATCCAAGAGACCCAGTACTTC.

J is TRBJ2-3 and V is TRBV5-1, with D perhaps matching TRBD2 (7 bases). Germline V gene data show CDR1 as SGHRS and CDR2 as YFSETQ. This CDR3 is 15 amino acids long. Trimming cost V 0 bases and J 3 bases, with 11 bases left between them. The CDR3 loop is CASSLDGGPTDTQYF. CDR3 DNA: TGCGCCAGCAGCTTGGACGGGGGGCCTACAGATACGCAGTATTTT.

The rearrangement links TRBV7-2 to TRBJ2-7; no firm D call. V shed 3 bases and J shed 0 bases, with 18 bases lying between them. Germline CDR1 reads SGHTA; CDR2 reads FQGNSA. The CDR3 covers 17 residues. The CDR3 nucleotides read TGTGCCAGCAGCTTGTTAGTCGCGTTCTCGAGCTCCTACGAGCAGTACTTC. Encoded protein: CASSLLVAFSSSYEQYF.

A few counts support this clone. This CDR3 is also generated by other DNA sequences in the sample. The V call is TRBV29-1, the J call TRBJ2-2; no clear D. Germline V gene data show CDR1 as SQVTM and CDR2 as ANQGSEA. This CDR3 has 12 residues. V was clipped by 4 bases and J by 1 base, with 4 bases between them. Here the CDR3 reads CSVGGNTGELFF. CDR3 nucleotide sequence: TGCAGCGTTGGCGGGAACACCGGGGAGCTGTTTTTT.

A word on this clone: The junction does not match germline at one end; this may be a read error. J is TRBJ1-1 and V is TRBV6-5, with D unresolved. CDR1 is MNHEY and CDR2 is SVGAGI in the germline V gene. The CDR3 loop spans 14 amino acids. The chain's CDR3 is CAISERHMNTEAFF. The CDR3 nucleotides are TGTGCCATCAGTGAGCGACACATGAACACTGAAGCTTTCTTT.

The chain combines TRBV11-2 with TRBJ1-2; 10 bases are shared with TRBD1. This CDR3 is built from 15 residues. The V and J ends lost 4 bases and 12 bases, in that order; junction bases with no gene match: 14. CDR1 is SGHAT, CDR2 FQNNGV, per germline. CDR3 sequence reads: CASSSLRDRGPMDTF. The CDR3 DNA reads TGTGCCAGCAGCTCCCTCCGGGACAGGGGCCCAATGGACACCTTC.